This is a list of T cell receptor delta chains from one sample in a study of Vδ1+ human thymocytes. TCRdb re-called the multiplex PCR reads via CATT. This sample has roughly 55,000 delta-chain clones, with about a sixth found just once. Sequences were obtained from Vdelta1+ gamma-delta thymocytes from the thymus. The receptors derive from a boy less than two years old who had congenital heart surgery. Each CDR3 is given with its conserved first and last residue. D genes are given only for firm matches. Size values are once, few and many counts, or a class for expanded clones, and some rows have none.

v_gene: TRDV1; d_gene: TRDD3; len: 21; j_gene: TRDJ1; abundance: few; CDR3aa: CALGERSSCRTGGFDTDKLIF; CDR3nt: TGTGCTCTTGGGGAACGATCCTCCTGCCGTACTGGGGGATTCGACACCGATAAACTCATCTTT
v_gene: TRDV1; d_gene: NA; len: 16; j_gene: TRDJ1; abundance: few; CDR3aa: CALGAKFPTYTDKLIF; CDR3nt: TGTGCTCTTGGGGCCAAGTTTCCCACGTACACCGATAAACTCATCTTT
v_gene: TRDV1; d_gene: TRDD3; len: 18; j_gene: TRDJ1; abundance: few; CDR3aa: CALGELRRTGGYTDKLIF; CDR3nt: TGTGCTCTTGGGGAACTCCGACGTACTGGGGGATACACCGATAAACTCATCTTT
v_gene: TRDV1; d_gene: TRDD3; len: 22; j_gene: TRDJ1; abundance: NA; CDR3aa: CALGEVGFRRTGGYRRIDKLIF; CDR3nt: TGTGCTCTTGGGGAAGTAGGGTTCCGACGTACTGGGGGATACCGGAGGATAGATAAACTCATCTTT
v_gene: TRDV1; d_gene: TRDD3; len: 18; j_gene: TRDJ1; abundance: NA; CDR3aa: CALGERDLLGDITDKLIF; CDR3nt: TGTGCTCTTGGGGAACGAGACCTACTGGGGGATATCACCGATAAACTCATCTTT
v_gene: TRDV1; d_gene: NA; len: 20; j_gene: TRDJ1; abundance: NA; CDR3aa: CALGEVYTFPQHYGRDKLIF; CDR3nt: TGTGCTCTTGGGGAAGTTTATACTTTTCCCCAACATTACGGCCGTGATAAACTCATCTTT
v_gene: TRDV1; d_gene: TRDD3; len: 21; j_gene: TRDJ1; abundance: few; CDR3aa: CALGPIRLSRTGGLYTDKLIF; CDR3nt: TGTGCTCTTGGGCCTATCCGCCTCTCTCGTACTGGGGGCTTGTACACCGATAAACTCATCTTT
v_gene: TRDV1; d_gene: TRDD3; len: 22; j_gene: TRDJ1; abundance: NA; CDR3aa: CALGPSLGGGYAYLGYTDKLIF; CDR3nt: TGTGCTCTTGGGCCCAGCCTGGGTGGGGGATACGCGTATCTTGGATACACCGATAAACTCATCTTT
v_gene: TRDV1; d_gene: NA; len: 20; j_gene: TRDJ1; abundance: few; CDR3aa: CALGELSPLHTLQYTDKLIF; CDR3nt: TGTGCTCTTGGGGAACTATCCCCCCTCCACACCTTACAGTACACCGATAAACTCATCTTT
v_gene: TRDV1; d_gene: TRDD3; len: 20; j_gene: TRDJ1; abundance: few; CDR3aa: CALGDQQGELGAPYTDKLIF; CDR3nt: TGTGCTCTTGGGGATCAACAAGGGGAACTGGGGGCCCCGTACACCGATAAACTCATCTTT
v_gene: TRDV1; d_gene: TRDD3; len: 16; j_gene: TRDJ1; abundance: NA; CDR3aa: CALGELPLGDTDKLIF; CDR3nt: TGTGCTCTTGGGGAACTACCCCTGGGGGATACCGATAAACTCATCTTT
v_gene: TRDV1; d_gene: NA; len: 16; j_gene: TRDJ1; abundance: NA; CDR3aa: CALGELEDPCTAKLIF; CDR3nt: TGTGCTCTTGGGGAACTTGAAGACCCTTGTACCGCTAAACTCATCTTT
v_gene: TRDV1; d_gene: NA; len: 17; j_gene: TRDJ1; abundance: few; CDR3aa: CALGEGCRGGYTDKLIF; CDR3nt: TGTGCTCTTGGGGAAGGGTGTAGGGGGGGGTACACCGATAAACTCATCTTT
v_gene: TRDV1; d_gene: TRDD3; len: 16; j_gene: TRDJ1; abundance: few; CDR3aa: CALYYGLGDTTDKLIF; CDR3nt: TGTGCTCTTTACTACGGTCTGGGGGATACGACCGATAAACTCATCTTT
v_gene: TRDV2; d_gene: TRDD3; len: 18; j_gene: TRDJ1; abundance: few; CDR3aa: CACVGPGGYAEYTDKLIF; CDR3nt: TGTGCCTGTGTTGGTCCTGGGGGATACGCTGAGTACACCGATAAACTCATCTTT
v_gene: TRDV1; d_gene: TRDD3; len: 24; j_gene: TRDJ1; abundance: NA; CDR3aa: CALGPPRVQPPTILGDSYTDKLIF; CDR3nt: TGTGCTCTTGGCCCACCTCGGGTTCAACCCCCAACTATACTGGGGGATTCCTACACCGATAAACTCATCTTT
v_gene: TRDV1; d_gene: NA; len: 24; j_gene: TRDJ1; abundance: few; CDR3aa: CALGELRVFLGGGGRTLYTDKLIF; CDR3nt: TGTGCTCTTGGGGAACTACGGGTATTCCTAGGGGGTGGGGGACGAACCCTCTACACCGATAAACTCATCTTT
v_gene: TRDV1; d_gene: TRDD2; len: 25; j_gene: TRDJ1; abundance: NA; CDR3aa: CALGGTSFLREEGLQPAQHTDKLIF; CDR3nt: TGTGCTCTTGGGGGTACTAGCTTCCTACGCGAAGAGGGATTGCAGCCAGCCCAACACACCGATAAACTCATCTTT
v_gene: TRDV1; d_gene: NA; len: 13; j_gene: TRDJ1; abundance: NA; CDR3aa: CALGEPYTDKLIF; CDR3nt: TGTGCTCTTGGGGAGCCGTACACCGATAAACTCATCTTT
v_gene: TRDV1; d_gene: NA; len: 16; j_gene: TRDJ1; abundance: few; CDR3aa: CALARNMRTLTDKLIF; CDR3nt: TGTGCTCTTGCCCGGAACATGAGGACACTCACCGATAAACTCATCTTT
v_gene: TRDV1; d_gene: NA; len: 15; j_gene: TRDJ1; abundance: NA; CDR3aa: CAPGERPPYTDKLIF; CDR3nt: TGTGCTCCTGGGGAACGTCCCCCGTACACCGATAAACTCATCTTT
v_gene: TRDV1; d_gene: NA; len: 22; j_gene: TRDJ1; abundance: few; CDR3aa: CALGDRFLLSKLLGVNTDKLIF; CDR3nt: TGTGCTCTTGGGGATCGGTTCCTACTCTCGAAACTACTGGGGGTTAACACCGATAAACTCATCTTT
v_gene: TRDV1; d_gene: TRDD3; len: 20; j_gene: TRDJ1; abundance: NA; CDR3aa: CALGEPSPLWGIREPDKLIF; CDR3nt: TGTGCTCTTGGGGAACCCTCCCCTCTCTGGGGGATACGCGAGCCCGATAAACTCATCTTT
v_gene: TRDV1; d_gene: TRDD3; len: 24; j_gene: TRDJ1; abundance: NA; CDR3aa: CALGERGRSLLLGEILFDTDKLIF; CDR3nt: TGTGCTCTTGGGGAAAGGGGGCGGTCCCTTCTTCTGGGGGAGATCCTTTTTGACACCGATAAACTCATCTTT
v_gene: TRDV1; d_gene: NA; len: 17; j_gene: TRDJ1; abundance: NA; CDR3aa: CALGELTPGVYTDKPIF; CDR3nt: TGTGCTCTTGGGGAACTCACTCCCGGGGTCTACACCGATAAACCCATCTTT